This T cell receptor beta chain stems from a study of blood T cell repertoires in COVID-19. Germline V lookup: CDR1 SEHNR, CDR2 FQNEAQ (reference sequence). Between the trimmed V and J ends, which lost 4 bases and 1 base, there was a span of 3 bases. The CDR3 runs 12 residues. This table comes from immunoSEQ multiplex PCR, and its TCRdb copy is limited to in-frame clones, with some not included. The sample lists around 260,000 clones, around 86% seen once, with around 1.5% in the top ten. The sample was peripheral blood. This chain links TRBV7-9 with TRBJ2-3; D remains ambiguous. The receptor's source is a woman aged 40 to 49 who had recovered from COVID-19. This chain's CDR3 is CASSSGTDTQYF. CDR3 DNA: TGTGCCAGCAGCTCCGGCACAGATACGCAGTATTTT.